What follows are 5 T cell receptor beta chains derived from one specimen sequenced in a study of beta chain features in type 1 diabetes (dated by TCRdb to 2017 to 2018). The library was produced with the immunoSEQ multiplex PCR assay. The High Capacity cDNA Reverse Transcription Kit was used to reverse transcribe all of the isolated RNA, meaning that expressed TCRB transcripts were what got sequenced. The table comes from immuneACCESS by way of TCRdb, which keeps in-frame sequences with V and J called. Part of the clones is missing from these tables; in studies checked, under half for an unresolved V gene and the rest for unknown reasons. Recorded for this sample are around 300,000 clones; 7% to 9% of them occurred a single time. The biggest ten clones account for over 0.8% of the sample. Sample: central memory CD4+ T cells from blood. These receptors all come from a woman aged 18-29 years in good health.

In this sample, this clone turned up a few times. This chain connects TRBV5-8 to TRBJ1-2; D is unclear. This CDR3 contains 14 residues. With 3 bases removed from V and 5 bases from J, the gap between germline ends came to 14 bases. Per the germline V gene, CDR1 is SGHTS and CDR2 is YDEGEE. The CDR3 nucleotides are TGTGCCAGCAGCTCCCGTCCAGGTTTATATGGCTACACCTTC. The encoded protein is CASSSRPGLYGYTF.

Comments on this clone: The same CDR3 arises from other DNA sequences in this sample as well. The chain recombines TRBV20-1 with TRBJ2-7, with D hard to call. V lost 6 bases and J 0 bases, leaving 6 bases between the germline ends. From germline, CDR1 is DFQATT and CDR2 SNEGSKA (reference sequence). The CDR3 spans 11 residues. The CDR3 region is CSAPSSYEQYF. The CDR3 bases are TGCAGTGCGCCGAGCTCCTACGAGCAGTACTTC.

This clone turned up a few times. The chain joins TRBV30 to TRBJ1-2, with a weak D call TRBD1 (5 bases). This CDR3 contains 13 residues. CDR1 is GTSNPN, CDR2 SVGIG, per germline (reference sequence). V was clipped by 1 base and J by 7 bases, with 13 bases between them. CDR3 residues: CAWSGQGRGGYTF. The CDR3, as DNA: TGTGCCTGGAGTGGGCAGGGTAGGGGTGGCTACACCTTC.

V gene TRBV7-9 combines with J gene TRBJ2-7; tentatively, D is TRBD2 (5 bases). CDR3 length: 13 residues. The germline V gene encodes CDR1 SEHNR and CDR2 FQNEAQ (reference sequence). Trimming cost V 1 base and J 3 bases, with 7 bases left between them. The CDR3 spells CASSLDGVYEQYV. CDR3 nucleotides: TGTGCCAGCAGCTTAGACGGGGTCTACGAGCAGTACGTC.

This clone showed up many times. The V gene is TRBV4-3, the J gene TRBJ2-3; maybe TRBD1 (5 bases). This CDR3 comprises 15 residues. With 0 bases removed from V and 7 bases from J, the gap between germline ends came to 14 bases. Germline V lookup: CDR1 LGHNA, CDR2 YSLEER. The DNA of the CDR3 is TGCGCCAGCAGCCAAGACGTAGGGGCTGGGAATACGCAGTATTTT. Translating it yields CASSQDVGAGNTQYF.